The entry below describes one TCR beta chain. The sample belongs to a study of blood T cell repertoires in COVID-19. Study background: Spain, Italy and the United States supplied samples that represented acute and convalescent COVID-19.

Original processing methods: Reference gene primer amplification yielded estimated nucleated cell counts. Sequencing used immunoSEQ multiplex PCR; TCRdb keeps in-frame clones, though not all of them. That table is the source of V, J and clone size, and D and trimming were worked out from the DNA. The data show about 160,000 clones, with roughly 84% seen just once and about 5.8% held by the top ten. CDR3 length: 15 amino acids. The germline V gene encodes CDR1 SGHRS and CDR2 YFSETQ. Deletions cut 4 bases from V and 1 base from J, with 13 bases between. Seattle-derived patients entered the study during active infection and were followed longitudinally.

This chain joins TRBV5-1 and TRBJ2-3; either TRBD1 or TRBD2 may supply D (6 bases each). This TCR was sampled from a woman in her 50s with COVID-19, enrolled during active disease. The specimen sequenced was peripheral blood. CDR3 bases: TGCGCCAGCAGCGTGGGGGGCCGAGGCACAGATACGCAGTATTTT. Translating gives CASSVGGRGTDTQYF.